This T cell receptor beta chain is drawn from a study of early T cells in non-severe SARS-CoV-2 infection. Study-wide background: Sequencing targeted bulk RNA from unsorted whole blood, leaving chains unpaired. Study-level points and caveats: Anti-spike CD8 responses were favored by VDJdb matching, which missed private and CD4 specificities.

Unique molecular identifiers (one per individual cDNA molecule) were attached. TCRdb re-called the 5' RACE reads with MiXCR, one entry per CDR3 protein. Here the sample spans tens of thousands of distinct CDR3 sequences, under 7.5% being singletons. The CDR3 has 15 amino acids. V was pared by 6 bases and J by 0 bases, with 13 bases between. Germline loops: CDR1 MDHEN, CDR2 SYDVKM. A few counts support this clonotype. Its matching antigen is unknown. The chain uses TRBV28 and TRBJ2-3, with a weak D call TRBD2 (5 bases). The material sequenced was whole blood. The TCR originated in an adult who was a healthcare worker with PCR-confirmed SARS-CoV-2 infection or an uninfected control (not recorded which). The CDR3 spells CASSPESGSTDTQYF. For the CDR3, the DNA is TGTGCCAGCAGCCCCGAGAGCGGCAGCACAGATACGCAGTATTTT.